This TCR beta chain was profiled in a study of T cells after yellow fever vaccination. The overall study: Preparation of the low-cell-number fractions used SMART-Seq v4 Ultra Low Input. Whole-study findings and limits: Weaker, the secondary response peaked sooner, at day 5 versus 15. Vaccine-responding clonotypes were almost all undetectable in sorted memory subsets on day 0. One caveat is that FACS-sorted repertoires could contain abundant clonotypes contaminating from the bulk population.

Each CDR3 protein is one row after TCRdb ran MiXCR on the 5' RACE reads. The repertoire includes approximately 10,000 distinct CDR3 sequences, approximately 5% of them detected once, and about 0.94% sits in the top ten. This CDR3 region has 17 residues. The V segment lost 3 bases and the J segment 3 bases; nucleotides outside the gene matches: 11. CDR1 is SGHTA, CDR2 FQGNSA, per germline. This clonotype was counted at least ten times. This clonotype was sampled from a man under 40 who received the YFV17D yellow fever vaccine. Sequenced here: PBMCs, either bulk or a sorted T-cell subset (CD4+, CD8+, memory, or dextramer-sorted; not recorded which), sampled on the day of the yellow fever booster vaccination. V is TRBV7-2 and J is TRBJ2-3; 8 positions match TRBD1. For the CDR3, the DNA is TGTGCCAGCAGCTTCCCGACAGGGGCCCAGGGGACAGATACGCAGTATTTT. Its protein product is CASSFPTGAQGTDTQYF.